This T cell receptor (beta chain) originates from a study of OX40 agonist ivuxolimab in advanced cancers. About the research overall: Clinicians treated patients with ivuxolimab, an agonistic anti-OX40 (CD134) antibody. The dose-escalation group included hepatocellular carcinoma, melanoma, renal cell carcinoma and head and neck cancer. Cohort: around 86% men, mean age about 60, aged roughly 20 to 79. General study results and limits: In the 0.1-3.0 mg/kg groups, partial responders showed among the lowest expansion.

This clone appeared a few times. The antigen is not known. The V gene's germline CDR1 is SNHLY and CDR2 FYNNEI. Trimming removed 6 bases from V and 0 bases from J, with 9 bases in between. The CDR3 totals 14 residues. Clones were sequenced by immunoSEQ multiplex PCR, and TCRdb holds only the in-frame ones, with some missing. The sample carries about 82,000 clones, 91% recorded once. The clonotype comes from an adult with an advanced solid tumor such as melanoma, head and neck, liver or kidney cancer. Sequencing was performed on CD4+ or CD8+ T cells sorted from blood, taken in a trial of the OX40 agonist ivuxolimab. The chain carries TRBV2 and TRBJ2-1; D unclear. CDR3 DNA: TGTGCCAGCAGCCCGGCGGTCTCCTACAATGAGCAGTTCTTC. Its protein product is CASSPAVSYNEQFF.